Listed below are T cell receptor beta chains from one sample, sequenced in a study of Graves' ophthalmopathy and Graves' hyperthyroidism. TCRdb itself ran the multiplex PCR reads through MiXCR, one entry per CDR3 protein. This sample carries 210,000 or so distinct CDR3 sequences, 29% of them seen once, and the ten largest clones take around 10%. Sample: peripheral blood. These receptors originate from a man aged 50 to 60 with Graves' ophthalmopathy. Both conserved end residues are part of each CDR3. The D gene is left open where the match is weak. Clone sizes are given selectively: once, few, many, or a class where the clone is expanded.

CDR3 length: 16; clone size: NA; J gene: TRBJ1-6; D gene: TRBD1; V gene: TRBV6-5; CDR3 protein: CASSYAPGQGESPLHF; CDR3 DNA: TGTGCCAGCAGTTACGCTCCCGGACAGGGGGAATCACCCCTCCACTTT
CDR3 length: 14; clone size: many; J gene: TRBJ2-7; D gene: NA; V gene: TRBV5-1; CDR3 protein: CASSLGEYGEEQYF; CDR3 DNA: TGCGCCAGCAGCTTGGGGGAGTACGGGGAGGAGCAGTACTTC
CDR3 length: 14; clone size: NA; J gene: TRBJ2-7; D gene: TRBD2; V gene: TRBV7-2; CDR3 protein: CASSLDPSGRGQYF; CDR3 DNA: TGTGCCAGCAGCTTAGATCCTAGCGGGAGAGGCCAGTACTTC
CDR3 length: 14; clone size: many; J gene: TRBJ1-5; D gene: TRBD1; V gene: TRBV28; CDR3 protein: CASSLQDRGQPQHF; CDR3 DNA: TGTGCCAGCAGTTTACAGGACAGGGGTCAGCCCCAGCATTTT
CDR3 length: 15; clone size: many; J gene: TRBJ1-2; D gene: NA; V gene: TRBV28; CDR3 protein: CASSAYRVTNYGYTF; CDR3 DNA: TGTGCCAGCAGTGCCTACAGGGTAACTAACTATGGCTACACCTTC
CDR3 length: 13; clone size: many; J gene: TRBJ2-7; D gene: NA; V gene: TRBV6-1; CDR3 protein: CASSGPKSYEQYF; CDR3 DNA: TGTGCCAGCAGTGGACCTAAGAGCTACGAGCAGTACTTC
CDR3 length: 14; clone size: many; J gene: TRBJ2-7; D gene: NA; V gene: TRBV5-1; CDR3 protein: CASSLADASVKQYF; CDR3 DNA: TGCGCCAGCAGCTTAGCGGACGCATCGGTGAAGCAGTACTTC
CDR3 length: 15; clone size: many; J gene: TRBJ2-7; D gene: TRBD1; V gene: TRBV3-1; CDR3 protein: CASSQAQGALYEQYF; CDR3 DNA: TGTGCCAGCAGCCAAGCGCAGGGGGCGCTGTACGAGCAGTACTTC
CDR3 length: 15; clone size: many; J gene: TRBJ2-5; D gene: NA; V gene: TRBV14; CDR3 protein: CASSPGLAYQETQYF; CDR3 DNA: TGTGCCAGCAGTCCGGGCCTCGCGTACCAAGAGACCCAGTACTTC
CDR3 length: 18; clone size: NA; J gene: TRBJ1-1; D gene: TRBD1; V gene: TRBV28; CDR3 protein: CASSSTGGWEPLNTEAFF; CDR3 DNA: TGTGCCAGCAGTTCGACAGGGGGCTGGGAACCTTTGAACACTGAAGCTTTCTTT
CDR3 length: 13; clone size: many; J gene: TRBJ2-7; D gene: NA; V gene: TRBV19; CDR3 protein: CASNPGPIYEQYF; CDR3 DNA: TGTGCCAGTAACCCGGGACCGATCTACGAGCAGTACTTC
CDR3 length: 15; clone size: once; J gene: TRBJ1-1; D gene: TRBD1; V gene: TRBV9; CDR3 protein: CASSIQGQGDTEAFF; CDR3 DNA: TGTGCCAGCAGCATACAAGGACAGGGGGACACTGAAGCTTTCTTT
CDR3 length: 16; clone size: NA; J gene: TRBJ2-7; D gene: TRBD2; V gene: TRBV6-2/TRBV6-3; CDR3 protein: CASSYGLGGSSYEQYF; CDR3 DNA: TGTGCCAGCAGTTACGGGCTCGGCGGGAGCTCCTACGAGCAGTACTTC
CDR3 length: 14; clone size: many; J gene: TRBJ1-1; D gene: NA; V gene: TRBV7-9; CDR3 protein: CASSRTEFNTEAFF; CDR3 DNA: TGTGCCAGCAGCCGTACAGAATTCAACACTGAAGCTTTCTTT
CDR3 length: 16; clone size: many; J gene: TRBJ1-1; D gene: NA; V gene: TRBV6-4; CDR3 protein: CASSDRTDDMNTEAFF; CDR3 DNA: TGTGCCAGCAGTGACCGGACAGACGACATGAACACTGAAGCTTTCTTT
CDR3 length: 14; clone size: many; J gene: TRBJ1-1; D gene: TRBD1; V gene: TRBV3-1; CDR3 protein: CASSPGGQGSPAFF; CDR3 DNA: TGTGCCAGCAGCCCGGGGGGACAGGGGAGTCCAGCTTTCTTT
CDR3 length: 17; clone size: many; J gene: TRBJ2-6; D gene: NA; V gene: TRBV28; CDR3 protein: CASTLRGIGSGANVLTF; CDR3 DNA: TGTGCCAGCACCCTGAGGGGGATAGGCTCTGGGGCCAACGTCCTGACTTTC
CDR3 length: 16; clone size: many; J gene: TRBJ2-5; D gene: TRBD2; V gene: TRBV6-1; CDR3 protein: CASSGAGGLRVETQYF; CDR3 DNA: TGTGCCAGCAGTGGAGCGGGAGGGTTGAGAGTGGAGACCCAGTACTTC
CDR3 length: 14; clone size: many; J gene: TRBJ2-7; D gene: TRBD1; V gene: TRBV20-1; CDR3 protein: CSASSKGAGYEQYF; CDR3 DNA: TGCAGTGCTAGTTCGAAGGGGGCGGGCTACGAGCAGTACTTC